One and the same sample provided the 9 T cell receptor beta chains below, sequenced in a study of blood T cells in healthy people across ages. Primed by a sample-barcoded 5' primer and a J-beta primer mix, a second PCR proceeded for 7 to 11 cycles. TCRdb recomputed calls from the 5' RACE reads with MiXCR, one row per CDR3 protein. The top ten hold roughly 10% of the sample, which has approximately 1.5 million distinct CDR3 sequences, approximately 32% seen once. Sequenced input: blood. The receptors come from a woman aged 25 to 39 in good health.

This clonotype showed up just a few times. This CDR3 reads CASSVDGRFTGYTF. CDR3 in DNA: TGTGCCAGCAGCGTAGATGGCAGGTTTACTGGCTACACCTTC. The rearrangement joins TRBV9 to TRBJ1-2; D is ambiguous. Germline assignment: CDR1 SGDLS and CDR2 YYNGEE. The CDR3 runs to 14 residues. V dropped 0 bases and J dropped 7 bases, with 13 bases sitting between them.

This clonotype was observed a handful of times. This chain links TRBV12-3 or TRBV12-4 with TRBJ1-4, with D unclear. The CDR3 spans 14 residues. V gave up 8 bases and J gave up 3 bases, with 13 bases separating them. CDR3 in amino acids: CASGRVVSNEKLFF. The CDR3 bases are TGTGCCAGCGGGAGGGTCGTCTCTAATGAAAAACTGTTTTTT.

The CDR3 loop is CASSPDRLVVYNEQFF. CDR3 coding DNA: TGTGCCAGCAGCCCAGATAGACTAGTCGTATACAATGAGCAGTTCTTC. This chain joins TRBV9 and TRBJ2-1; D perhaps matches TRBD2 (6 bases). Germline V gene data show CDR1 as SGDLS and CDR2 as YYNGEE. The CDR3 runs to 16 residues. Trimming stripped 4 bases from V and 4 bases from J, with 18 bases between.

The chain joins TRBV6-2 or TRBV6-3 to TRBJ2-7, with D possibly matching TRBD1 (6 bases). Trimming cost V 9 bases and J 2 bases, with 20 bases left between them. Germline assignment: CDR1 MNHEY and CDR2 SVGEGT. The CDR3 has 15 residues. The CDR3 protein is CASRADRDTTYEQYF. As DNA, the CDR3 is TGTGCCAGTCGGGCAGACCGGGACACAACCTACGAGCAGTACTTC.

In its sample, this clonotype was seen a few times. The CDR3 DNA follows: TGCAGCGGCGGTTCCACCGGGGAGCTGTTTTTT. This gives the protein CSGGSTGELFF. The chain couples TRBV29-1 to TRBJ2-2; the D is unclear. This CDR3 comprises 11 residues. Per germline, CDR1 SQVTM and CDR2 ANQGSEA. Trimming removed 7 bases from V and 4 bases from J, with 7 bases in between.

This clonotype was observed a few times. V gene TRBV20-1 combines with J gene TRBJ2-3; 12 bases align to TRBD1. CDR1 DFQATT and CDR2 SNEGSKA come from the germline V gene (reference sequence). CDR3 length: 16 residues. V lost 3 bases and J lost 3; bases outside the gene matches: 7. Here the CDR3 reads CSASRGDRGRTDTQYF. CDR3 sequence (DNA): TGCAGTGCTAGTAGGGGGGACAGGGGGCGGACAGATACGCAGTATTTT.

This clonotype was seen a handful of times. The chain couples TRBV21-1 to TRBJ1-1. TRBV21-1 is a pseudogene locus. CDR3 length: 12 residues. CDR3 sequence: CATPDRRTEAFF. CDR3 DNA: TGTGCCACGCCGGACCGACGGACTGAAGCTTTCTTT.

This sequence joins TRBV4-1 and TRBJ2-7; weak D call: TRBD1 (5 bases). Germline CDR1 reads MGHRA; CDR2 reads YSYEKL. Trimming removed 4 bases at V and 10 bases at J, with 23 bases between. The CDR3 totals 15 residues. The CDR3 protein is CASSRLGAVQEAQYF. Written as DNA, the CDR3 is TGCGCCAGCAGCCGCCTTGGGGCGGTCCAAGAGGCCCAGTACTTC.

As for this clonotype: A much larger clone differs by one base, so this may be a read error. The rearrangement links TRBV12-3 or TRBV12-4 to TRBJ1-2; the D is unclear. The CDR3 extends over 11 amino acids. Trimming shortened V by 8 bases and J by 4 bases, and 8 bases separated the two germline ends. CDR3 protein: CASGETYGYTF. The CDR3 DNA sequence: TGTGCCAGCGGTGAGACCTATGGCTACACCTTC.